This T cell receptor beta chain is drawn from a study of technical replicates of blood from several donors (dated 2017 in TCRdb). CDR1 is given as SGDLS and CDR2 as YYNGEE, both from the germline V gene. Taken from cysteine to phenylalanine, the CDR3 has 13 residues. The DNA shown is the 39-base CDR3, in frame from base 1. The V end loses 3 bases and the J end loses 8 bases, and a stretch of 12 bases separates them. Library preparation was by the immunoSEQ multiplex PCR assay. What TCRdb holds here is the immuneACCESS table cut down to in-frame rearrangements. Part of the clones is not present; checked against another copy, under half of the missing clones reflect an unresolved V gene, and the others are unexplained. The sample yields roughly 76,000 clones; about nine tenths were counted once. 0.3% to 0.5% of the sample comes from the top ten. This clone has only one observation. Its recognized antigen is unknown. No base qualities exist here, and no much larger clone lies one base off it.

The chain joins TRBV9 to TRBJ2-4; no D gene can be assigned with confidence. The origin of this receptor is a human donor in good health. Some clones in this sample may be carry-over from other donors' samples. Material: T cells isolated from PBMCs. The CDR3 reads CASSGPFGDIQYF. The sequence in DNA is TGTGCCAGCAGCGGCCCGTTCGGAGACATTCAGTACTTC. Here the CDR3 is joined to the reference TRBV9 and TRBJ2-4 genes, and the full variable domain is: DSGVTQTPKHLITATGQRVTLRCSPRSGDLSVYWYQQSLDQGLQFLIQYYNGEERAKGNILERFSAQQFPDLHSELNLSSLELGDSALYFCASSGPFGDIQYFGAGTRLSVL.